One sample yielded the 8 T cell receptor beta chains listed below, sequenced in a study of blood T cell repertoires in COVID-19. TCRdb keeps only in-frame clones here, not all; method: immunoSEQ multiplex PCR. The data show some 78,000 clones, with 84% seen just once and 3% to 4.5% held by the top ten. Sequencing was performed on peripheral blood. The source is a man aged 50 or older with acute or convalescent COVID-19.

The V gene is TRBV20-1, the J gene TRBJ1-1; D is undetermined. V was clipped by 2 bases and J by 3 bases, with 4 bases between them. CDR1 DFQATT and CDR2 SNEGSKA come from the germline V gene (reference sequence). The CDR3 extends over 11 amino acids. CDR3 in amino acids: CSARLYTEAFF. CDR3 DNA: TGCAGTGCTAGACTCTACACTGAAGCTTTCTTT.

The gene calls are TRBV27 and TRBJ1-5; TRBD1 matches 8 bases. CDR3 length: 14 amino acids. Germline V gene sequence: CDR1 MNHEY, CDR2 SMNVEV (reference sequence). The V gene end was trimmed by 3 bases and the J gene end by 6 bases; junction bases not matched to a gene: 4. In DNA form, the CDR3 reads TGTGCCAGCAGTTTCCAGGGGGCGGGTCAGCCCCAGCATTTT. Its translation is CASSFQGAGQPQHF.

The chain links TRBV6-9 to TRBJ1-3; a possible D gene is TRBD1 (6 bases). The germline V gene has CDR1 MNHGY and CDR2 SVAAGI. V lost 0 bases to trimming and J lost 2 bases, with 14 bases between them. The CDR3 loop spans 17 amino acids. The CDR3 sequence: CASSYSHRVRPGNTIYF. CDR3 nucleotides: TGTGCCAGCAGTTATTCCCACAGGGTAAGACCTGGAAACACCATATATTTT.

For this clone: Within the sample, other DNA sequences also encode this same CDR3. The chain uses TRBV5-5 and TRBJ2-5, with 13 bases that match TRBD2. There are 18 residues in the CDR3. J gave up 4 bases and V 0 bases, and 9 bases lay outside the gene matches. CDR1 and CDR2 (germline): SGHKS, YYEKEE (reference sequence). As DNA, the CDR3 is TGTGCCAGCAGCTTGGCAAGACTAGCGGGGGGTGAGGGAGAGACCCAGTACTTC. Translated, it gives CASSLARLAGGEGETQYF. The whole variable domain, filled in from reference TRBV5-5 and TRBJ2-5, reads DAGVTQSPTHLIKTRGQQVTLRCSPISGHKSVSWYQQVLGQGPQFIFQYYEKEERGRGNFPDRFSARQFPNYSSELNVNALLLGDSALYLCASSLARLAGGEGETQYFGPGTRLLVL.

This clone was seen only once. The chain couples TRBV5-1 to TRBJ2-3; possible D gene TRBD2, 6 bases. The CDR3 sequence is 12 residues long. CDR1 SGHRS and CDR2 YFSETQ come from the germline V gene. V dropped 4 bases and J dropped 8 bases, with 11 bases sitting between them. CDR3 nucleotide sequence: TGCGCCAGCAGCCAGGAGGGTGGTACGCAGTATTTT. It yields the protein CASSQEGGTQYF.

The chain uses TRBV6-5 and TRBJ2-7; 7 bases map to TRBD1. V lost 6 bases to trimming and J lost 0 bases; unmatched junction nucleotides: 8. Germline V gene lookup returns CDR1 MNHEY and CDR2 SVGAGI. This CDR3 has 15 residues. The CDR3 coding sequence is TGTGCCAGCAGCCGAGGGGACAGCAGCTCCTACGAGCAGTACTTC. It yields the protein CASSRGDSSSYEQYF.

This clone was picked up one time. CDR3 sequence: CASSLRQTGEKLFF. CDR3 bases: TGTGCCAGCAGCTTACGGCAGACGGGTGAAAAACTGTTTTTT. This sequence joins TRBV6-2 or TRBV6-3 and TRBJ1-4, with D hard to call. Germline CDR1 reads MNHEY; CDR2 reads SVGEGT. Trimming took off 6 bases at V and 7 bases at J, with 15 bases between the two ends. The CDR3 runs 14 residues.

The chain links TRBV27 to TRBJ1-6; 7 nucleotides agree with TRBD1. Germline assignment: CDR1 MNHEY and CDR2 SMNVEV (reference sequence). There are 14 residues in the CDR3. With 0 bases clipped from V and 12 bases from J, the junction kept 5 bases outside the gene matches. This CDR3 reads CASSLSGQVGPLHF. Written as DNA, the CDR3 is TGTGCCAGCAGTTTATCCGGACAGGTTGGACCCCTCCACTTT.